The 20 T cell receptor beta chains below come from one sample, sequenced in a study of T cells after posttransplantation cyclophosphamide (dated by TCRdb to 2015 to 2016). The sample's treatment or condition, from its label and the paper: high-dose cyclophosphamide on days +3 and +4 as single-agent GVHD prophylaxis. For conditioning, the PTCy patients got busulfan and fludarabine, then a related or unrelated marrow graft, followed by cyclophosphamide on days +3 and +4. Receptor amplification or capture employed the immunoSEQ multiplex PCR assay. The table comes from immuneACCESS by way of TCRdb, which keeps in-frame sequences with V and J called. Part of the clones is missing from these tables; in studies checked, under half for an unresolved V gene and the rest for unknown reasons. In all, the sample holds roughly 42,000 clones, and less than 95% of those were seen once. The top ten constitute roughly 2.5% of the sample.

The sequencing here drew on PBMCs, taken about 64 days after allogeneic stem cell transplant with posttransplant cyclophosphamide. All receptors come from a male patient aged 55-69 years who received an allogeneic stem cell transplant from a related donor and was CMV-positive. The graft donor may be the source of some T cells after a transplant.

The chain employs TRBV5-1 and TRBJ2-5; 7 bases fit TRBD2. CDR1 and CDR2 (germline): SGHRS, YFSETQ. The CDR3 totals 14 residues. J lost 3 bases, V lost 0 bases, and 2 bases had no gene match. The CDR3 spells CASSLVGGEETQYF. The CDR3 nucleotides read TGCGCCAGCAGCTTGGTGGGGGGGGAAGAGACCCAGTACTTC.

This chain uses TRBV6-1 with TRBJ1-2, with 8 positions matching TRBD1. Germline CDR1 MNHNS, CDR2 SASEGT. The CDR3 covers 14 residues. J lost 5 bases, V lost 6 bases, and 8 bases had no gene match. CDR3 nucleotide sequence: TGTGCCAGCAGCCGAGACAGGGGATCTTATGGCTACACCTTC. Translated, it gives CASSRDRGSYGYTF.

Regarding this clone: Relative to the germline gene, one junction end is altered; a read error may explain this. Other DNA sequences within the sample encode an identical CDR3. This chain uses TRBV9 with TRBJ1-6; 7 positions match TRBD1. The CDR3 is 14 amino acids. From germline, CDR1 is SGDLS and CDR2 YYNGEE. The CDR3 nucleotides are TGTGCCAGCAGCGCGGGACAGACAAATTCCCCCCTCCACTTT. The encoded protein is CASSAGQTNSPLHF. Combining the CDR3 with reference TRBV9 and TRBJ1-6 gives the whole variable domain DSGVTQTPKHLITATGQRVTLRCSPRSGDLSVYWYQQSLDQGLQFLIQYYNGEERAKGNILERFSAQQFPDLHSELNLSSLELGDSALYFCASSAGQTNSPLHFGNGTRLTVT.

This clone was counted once. J is TRBJ1-1 and V is TRBV6-5, with D possibly matching TRBD1 (6 bases). Germline values: CDR1 MNHEY, CDR2 SVGAGI. The V end lost 4 bases, the J end lost 3 bases, and 12 bases lay between the germline ends. CDR3 length equals 14 residues. The CDR3 loop reads CASSLDSSYTEAFF. As DNA, the CDR3 is TGTGCCAGCAGTTTGGACAGTTCCTACACTGAAGCTTTCTTT.

The V call is TRBV6-6, the J call TRBJ1-5, with D tentatively TRBD1 (5 bases). The CDR3 runs 15 residues. V gave up 7 bases and J gave up 6 bases, with 19 bases separating them. Germline CDR1 and CDR2: MNHNY and SVGAGI (reference sequence). The CDR3 loop reads CASTLAGASGQPQHF. In nucleotides, the CDR3 is TGTGCCAGCACCCTCGCTGGGGCCTCGGGTCAGCCCCAGCATTTT.

This clone showed up just once. The chain uses TRBV7-9 and TRBJ1-1; possibly TRBD1 for D (5 bases). The CDR3 runs to 14 residues. The V end lost 8 bases, the J end lost 0 bases, and 13 bases lay between the germline ends. Germline V gene lookup returns CDR1 SEHNR and CDR2 FQNEAQ (reference sequence). The chain's CDR3 is CASAMGQLNTEAFF. CDR3 nucleotides: TGTGCCAGCGCCATGGGGCAGCTGAACACTGAAGCTTTCTTT.

This chain's CDR3 is CASSFNTARGGAFF. In DNA, the CDR3 is TGTGCCAGCAGCTTCAACACGGCCAGAGGAGGAGCTTTCTTT. This chain uses TRBV11-2 with TRBJ1-1; D uncertain. Germline loops: CDR1 SGHAT, CDR2 FQNNGV. V was cut by 3 bases and J by 10 bases, with 18 bases left in between. The CDR3 contains 14 residues.

J is TRBJ1-1 and V is TRBV5-1; D ambiguous. CDR1 and CDR2 from the germline V gene are SGHRS and YFSETQ. Between the trimmed V and J ends, which lost 0 bases and 5 bases, there was a span of 11 bases. The CDR3 consists of 14 residues. As DNA, the CDR3 is TGCGCCAGCAGCTTGGCGGTAATCGGGACTGAAGCTTTCTTT. Amino acid sequence: CASSLAVIGTEAFF.

V gene TRBV15 combines with J gene TRBJ1-4, with 8 bases fitting TRBD1. The length of the CDR3 is 17 residues. J lost 0 bases, V lost 4 bases, and 7 bases had no gene match. Germline V gives CDR1 LNHNV, CDR2 YYDKDF (reference sequence). The CDR3 spells CATSKGTGSATNEKLFF. In DNA, the CDR3 is TGTGCCACCAGCAAAGGGACAGGATCCGCAACTAATGAAAAACTGTTTTTT.

CDR3 amino acids: CASSVRRFRTGGQETQYF. The CDR3 nucleotides read TGTGCCAGCAGTGTCCGTCGTTTTAGGACAGGGGGCCAAGAGACCCAGTACTTC. The chain has TRBV27 and TRBJ2-5, with 10 positions matching TRBD1. Germline loops: CDR1 MNHEY, CDR2 SMNVEV (reference sequence). The CDR3 is made up of 18 amino acids. Trimming cost V 5 bases and J 1 base; bases outside gene matches: 13.

The V gene is TRBV5-1, the J gene TRBJ1-1, with D unclear. V lost 7 bases and J lost 1, with 11 bases in between. The CDR3 extends over 13 amino acids. The germline CDR1 and CDR2 sequences are SGHRS and YFSETQ. Here the CDR3 reads CASRRSQNTEAFF. CDR3 nucleotide sequence: TGCGCCAGCCGCAGGTCACAGAACACTGAAGCTTTCTTT.

This sequence joins TRBV7-9 and TRBJ1-1, with TRBD1 identical over 11 bases. The V and J ends lost 4 bases and 10 bases, in that order; junction bases with no gene match: 11. The CDR3 runs 15 residues. Germline loops: CDR1 SEHNR, CDR2 FQNEAQ (reference sequence). The CDR3 DNA reads as TGTGCCAGCAGCTCTCTCAAGGGACAGGGGGAGATAGCTTTCTTT. Its translation is CASSSLKGQGEIAFF.

Concerning this clone itself: Other nucleotide sequences from this sample produce the same CDR3. This chain uses TRBV27 with TRBJ1-6; 11 nucleotides match TRBD1. The CDR3 sequence is 14 residues long. Per germline, CDR1 MNHEY and CDR2 SMNVEV (reference sequence). V lost 6 bases, J lost 10 bases, and 5 bases stayed unmatched. The CDR3 reads CASSGDRGNSPLHF. CDR3 nucleotide sequence: TGTGCCAGCAGCGGGGACAGGGGGAACTCACCCCTCCACTTT.

This clone ranks as large. The V and J genes are TRBV4-2 and TRBJ2-1, with D hard to call. Per the germline V gene, CDR1 is LGHNA and CDR2 is YNFKEQ. With 1 base removed from V and 0 bases from J, the gap between germline ends came to 7 bases. The CDR3 totals 15 residues. The CDR3 DNA sequence: TGTGCCAGCAGCCAAGCCCTGAGCTCCTACAATGAGCAGTTCTTC. This sequence encodes CASSQALSSYNEQFF.

The chain links TRBV5-1 to TRBJ1-1; D perhaps matches TRBD1 (5 bases). The CDR3 has 14 residues. The V end lost 1 base, the J end lost 5 bases, and 12 bases lay between the germline ends. The germline V gene has CDR1 SGHRS and CDR2 YFSETQ. The DNA of the CDR3 is TGCGCCAGCAGCTTGACCGGGACTGTTACTGAAGCTTTCTTT. Its protein is CASSLTGTVTEAFF. The full variable domain, its missing parts supplied by reference TRBV5-1 and TRBJ1-1, is KAGVTQTPRYLIKTRGQQVTLSCSPISGHRSVSWYQQTPGQGLQFLFEYFSETQRNKGNFPGRFSGRQFSNSRSEMNVSTLELGDSALYLCASSLTGTVTEAFFGQGTRLTVV.

J is TRBJ2-3 and V is TRBV7-6; TRBD2 agrees at 14 bases. Germline V gene sequence: CDR1 SGHVS, CDR2 FNYEAQ. J gave up 6 bases and V 5 bases, and 7 bases lay outside the gene matches. The CDR3 loop spans 16 amino acids. This CDR3 is CASSHRLAGGLDTQYF. The CDR3 nucleotides are TGTGCCAGCAGCCACAGACTAGCGGGGGGGCTGGATACGCAGTATTTT.

The chain joins TRBV5-8 to TRBJ1-5, with D uncertain. The germline V gene has CDR1 SGHTS and CDR2 YDEGEE. The CDR3 sequence is 12 residues long. The V gene lost 4 bases and the J gene lost 4 bases, with 6 bases spanning the gap. The CDR3 nucleotides read TGTGCCAGCAGCCTGAGGAATCAGCCCCAGCATTTT. It codes for CASSLRNQPQHF.

The rearrangement uses TRBV10-3 and TRBJ1-1, with 10 bases matching TRBD1. This CDR3 spans 14 amino acids. The J segment lost 3 bases and the V segment lost 7 bases, leaving 5 bases of the junction unmatched. CDR1 ENHRY and CDR2 SYGVKD come from the germline V gene. CDR3 loop: CAIIPGQGHTEAFF. CDR3 nucleotide sequence: TGTGCCATCATCCCGGGACAGGGGCACACTGAAGCTTTCTTT.

The chain is built from TRBV2 and TRBJ2-2; 8 nucleotides match TRBD1. Germline CDR1 is SNHLY and CDR2 is FYNNEI. V was pared by 4 bases and J by 6 bases, with 10 bases of the junction left unmatched. This CDR3 is built from 16 residues. CDR3 DNA sequence: TGTGCCAGCAGTGTCGTCGGACAGGGCACATCCGGGGAGCTGTTTTTT. Translation: CASSVVGQGTSGELFF.

This chain joins TRBV19 and TRBJ1-2; 9 bases agree with TRBD1. The junction had 4 bases not matched to a gene; V was cut back by 6 bases and J by 5 bases. The CDR3 is 13 residues long. The germline V gene encodes CDR1 LNHDA and CDR2 SQIVND (reference sequence). CDR3 residues: CASRTTGGYGYTF. The CDR3 DNA reads TGTGCCAGTAGGACGACAGGGGGATATGGCTACACCTTC.